This TCR beta chain is drawn from a study of PD-L1 blockade in urothelial cancer. Data came from immunoSEQ multiplex PCR; TCRdb stores just in-frame clones and leaves some out. There are some 120,000 clones in the sample; approximately 84% occur only once, and 3.2% lies in the top ten. Sample time point: pretreatment peripheral blood. Each patient supplied 1 to 8 pretreatment and on-treatment samples. The CDR3 is 13 residues long. Trimming cost V 5 bases and J 4 bases; bases outside gene matches: 2. Per germline, CDR1 MNHNS and CDR2 SASEGT. This chain connects TRBV6-1 to TRBJ1-2; 9 nucleotides match TRBD1. Source: PBMCs, taken around atezolizumab (anti-PD-L1) treatment. The clonotype was recovered from a man in his forties or fifties with urothelial cancer. The CDR3 nucleotides read TGTGCCAGCAGTTGGGACAGGGTCTATGGCTACACCTTC. Translated: CASSWDRVYGYTF.